This TCR beta chain was captured in a study of T cells in Graves' hyperthyroidism and ophthalmopathy. PBMCs were derived from approximately 10 ml fresh peripheral blood. Amplification of TCR beta CDR3 regions used RNA as the template. Using the HTBI primer set, a first-round RT-PCR was run on the TCR CDR3. TCRdb processed the multiplex PCR reads anew with MiXCR; each CDR3 protein has one entry. The table includes hundreds of thousands of distinct CDR3 sequences, 16% detected once. V was cut by 5 bases and J by 2 bases, with 14 bases left in between. In germline, CDR1 is SGDLS, CDR2 YYNGEE. This CDR3 comprises 14 residues.

The sequenced sample consisted of blood. The chain has TRBV9 and TRBJ2-7; D not resolved. This TCR came from a woman in her thirties or forties with Graves' ophthalmopathy. The CDR3 nucleotides read TGTGCCAGCAGTGAAGTTAAAGGCCCCTACGAGCAGTACTTC. Residues: CASSEVKGPYEQYF.